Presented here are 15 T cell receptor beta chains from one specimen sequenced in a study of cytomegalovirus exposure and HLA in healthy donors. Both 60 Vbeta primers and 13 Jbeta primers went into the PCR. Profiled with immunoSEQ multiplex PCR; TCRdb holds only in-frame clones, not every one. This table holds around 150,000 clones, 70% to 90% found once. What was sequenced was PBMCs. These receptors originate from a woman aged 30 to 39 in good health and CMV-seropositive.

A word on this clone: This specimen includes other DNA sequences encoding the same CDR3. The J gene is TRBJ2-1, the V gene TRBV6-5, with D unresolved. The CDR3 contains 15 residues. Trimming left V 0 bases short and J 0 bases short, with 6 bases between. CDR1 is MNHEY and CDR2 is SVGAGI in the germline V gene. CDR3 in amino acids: CASSYSVSSYNEQFF. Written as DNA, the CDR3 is TGTGCCAGCAGTTACTCGGTTAGCTCCTACAATGAGCAGTTCTTC.

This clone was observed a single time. This chain's CDR3 is CASSFRSAGRSTDTQYF. CDR3 coding DNA: TGTGCCAGCAGTTTCCGCAGCGCGGGCCGAAGCACAGATACGCAGTATTTT. The chain carries TRBV28 and TRBJ2-3; D possibly corresponds to TRBD2 (5 bases). The V and J ends lost 3 bases and 0 bases respectively, with 16 bases between them. Per the germline V gene, CDR1 is MDHEN and CDR2 is SYDVKM. The CDR3 is 17 residues long.

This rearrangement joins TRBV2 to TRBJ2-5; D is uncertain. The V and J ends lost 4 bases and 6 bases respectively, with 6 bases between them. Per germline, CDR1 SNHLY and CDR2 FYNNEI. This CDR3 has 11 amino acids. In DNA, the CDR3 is TGTGCCAGCAGTGTGCGGAAGACCCAGTACTTC. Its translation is CASSVRKTQYF.

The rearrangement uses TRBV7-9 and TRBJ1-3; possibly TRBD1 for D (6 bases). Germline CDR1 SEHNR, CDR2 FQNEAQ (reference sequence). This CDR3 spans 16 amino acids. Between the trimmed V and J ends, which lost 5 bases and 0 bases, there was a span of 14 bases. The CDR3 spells CASSPRGTASGNTIYF. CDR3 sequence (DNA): TGTGCCAGCAGCCCTAGGGGGACCGCCTCTGGAAACACCATATATTTT.

The CDR3 coding sequence is TGTGCCAGCAGCTATCGGACAGGGGATTCACCCCTCCACTTT. This translates into CASSYRTGDSPLHF. The J gene is TRBJ1-6, the V gene TRBV7-2; 9 bases fit TRBD1. The trim removed 4 bases at V and 8 bases at J, leaving 3 bases unmatched. The CDR3 sequence is 14 residues long. CDR1 is SGHTA, CDR2 FQGNSA, per germline. Combining the CDR3 with reference TRBV7-2 and TRBJ1-6 gives the whole variable domain GAGVSQSPSNKVTEKGKDVELRCDPISGHTALYWYRQSLGQGLEFLIYFQGNSAPDKSGLPSDRFSAERTGGSVSTLTIQRTQQEDSAVYLCASSYRTGDSPLHFGNGTRLTVT.

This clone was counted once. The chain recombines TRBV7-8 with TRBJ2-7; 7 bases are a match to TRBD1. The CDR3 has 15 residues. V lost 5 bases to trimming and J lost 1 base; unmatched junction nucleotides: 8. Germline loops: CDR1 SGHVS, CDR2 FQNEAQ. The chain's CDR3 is CASSDYWTGSYEQYF. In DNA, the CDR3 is TGTGCCAGCAGCGATTATTGGACAGGTTCCTACGAGCAGTACTTC. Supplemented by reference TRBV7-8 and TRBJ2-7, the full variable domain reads GAGVSQSPRYKVAKRGQDVALRCDPISGHVSLFWYQQALGQGPEFLTYFQNEAQLDKSGLPSDRFFAERPEGSVSTLKIQRTQQEDSAVYLCASSDYWTGSYEQYFGPGTRLTVT.

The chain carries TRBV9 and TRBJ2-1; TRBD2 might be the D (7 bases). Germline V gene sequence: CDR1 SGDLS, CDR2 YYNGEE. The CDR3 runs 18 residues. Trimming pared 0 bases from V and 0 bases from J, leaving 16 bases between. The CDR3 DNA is TGTGCCAGCAGCGTAGATGGGGGGGGCCCGAGCTCCTACAATGAGCAGTTCTTC. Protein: CASSVDGGGPSSYNEQFF.

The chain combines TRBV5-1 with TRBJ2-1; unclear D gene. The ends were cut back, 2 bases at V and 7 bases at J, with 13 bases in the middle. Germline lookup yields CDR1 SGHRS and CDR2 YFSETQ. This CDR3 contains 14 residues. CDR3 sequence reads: CASSFGWLENEQFF. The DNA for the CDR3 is TGCGCCAGCAGCTTTGGTTGGCTCGAAAATGAGCAGTTCTTC.

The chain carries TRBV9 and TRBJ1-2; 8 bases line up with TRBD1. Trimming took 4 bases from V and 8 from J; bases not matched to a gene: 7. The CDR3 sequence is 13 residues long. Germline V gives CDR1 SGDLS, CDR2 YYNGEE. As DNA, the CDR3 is TGTGCCAGCAGCTACGACAGGGGCGAAGGCTACACCTTC. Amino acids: CASSYDRGEGYTF.

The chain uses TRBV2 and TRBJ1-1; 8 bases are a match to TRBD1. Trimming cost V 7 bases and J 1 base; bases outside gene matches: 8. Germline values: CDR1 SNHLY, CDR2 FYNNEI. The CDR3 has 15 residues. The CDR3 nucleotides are TGTGCCAGCAATGGGCAGGGGGCAGGGAACACTGAAGCTTTCTTT. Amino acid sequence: CASNGQGAGNTEAFF.

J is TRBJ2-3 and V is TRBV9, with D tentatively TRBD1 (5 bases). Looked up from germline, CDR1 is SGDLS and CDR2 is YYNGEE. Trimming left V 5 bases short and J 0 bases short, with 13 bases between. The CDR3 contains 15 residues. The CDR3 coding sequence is TGTGCCAGCAGTTTGGTGACAGCGAGCACAGATACGCAGTATTTT. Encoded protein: CASSLVTASTDTQYF.

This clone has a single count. This CDR3 reads CASSPGQWNTEAFF. The CDR3 nucleotides are TGCGCCAGCAGCCCGGGACAGTGGAACACTGAAGCTTTCTTT. The chain combines TRBV5-1 with TRBJ1-1; 7 bases agree with TRBD1. CDR1 and CDR2 from the germline V gene are SGHRS and YFSETQ. The CDR3 has 14 residues. V lost 4 bases, J lost 1 base, and 4 bases stayed unmatched.

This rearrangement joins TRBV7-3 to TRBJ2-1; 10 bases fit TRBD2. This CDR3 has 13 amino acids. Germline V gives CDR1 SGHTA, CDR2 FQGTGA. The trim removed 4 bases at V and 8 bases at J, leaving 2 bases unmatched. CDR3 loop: CASSSSGGHEQFF. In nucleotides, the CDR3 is TGTGCCAGCAGCTCTAGCGGGGGCCATGAGCAGTTCTTC. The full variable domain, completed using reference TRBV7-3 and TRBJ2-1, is GAGVSQTPSNKVTEKGKYVELRCDPISGHTALYWYRQSLGQGPEFLIYFQGTGAADDSGLPNDRFFAVRPEGSVSTLKIQRTERGDSAVYLCASSSSGGHEQFFGPGTRLTVL.

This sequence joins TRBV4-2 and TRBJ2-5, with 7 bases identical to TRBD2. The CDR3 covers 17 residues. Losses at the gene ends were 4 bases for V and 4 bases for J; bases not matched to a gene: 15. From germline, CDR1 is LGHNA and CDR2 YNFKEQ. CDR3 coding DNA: TGTGCCAGCAGCCTCCTAGGATTACTAGCGTCGGGAGAGACCCAGTACTTC. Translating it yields CASSLLGLLASGETQYF.

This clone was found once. DNA for the CDR3: TGTGCCAGCAGCCCTGGACAGGGAGTGGACACTGAAGCTTTCTTT. Translated: CASSPGQGVDTEAFF. The chain combines TRBV13 with TRBJ1-1; 8 bases are shared with TRBD1. The junction had 8 bases not matched to a gene; V was cut back by 5 bases and J by 3 bases. This CDR3 is built from 15 residues. The germline CDR1 and CDR2 sequences are PRHDT and FYEKMQ (reference sequence).